What follows is one TCR beta chain and its context. This clonotype was detected only a few times. The clone's antigen remains unknown. No quality values exist for individual bases; no much larger clone is one base distant. This sample stems from a study of T-cell memory formation after mild COVID-19 (dated by TCRdb to about 2021). Some background on the complete study: TCR sequence clusters from the two donors were found to be largely donor specific. In two donors, T-cell clones that expanded and contracted after mild COVID-19 were tracked by sequencing TCRalpha and TCRbeta repertoires over time. Two young, previously healthy adult volunteers, one female and one male, were included in the cohort. General conclusions and limits of the study: Balanced CD4/CD8 phenotypes were observed for clones contracting from day 15 to 85, whereas a bias towards CD4+ was observed for a second wave of clones expanding from day 15 to 37. Only a couple of mild cases were covered by the study, and larger cohorts that include severe cases with pre-infection samples were considered necessary. The second-wave clones that peaked on day 37 were not confirmed to be SARS-CoV-2 specific. Contracting CD4+ clones were located mainly in the CM and EM memory subsets, whereas CD8+ clones were found to be enriched in EMRA. Some responding clones were detected in pre-infection memory, which suggested that pre-existing cross-reactive memory T cells had joined the SARS-CoV-2 response.

PBMCs were isolated by Ficoll-Paque density gradient centrifugation. These reads were obtained on an Illumina NovaSeq 6000. Using 5'RACE with constant-segment primers, TCRalpha and TCRbeta cDNA libraries were constructed, with sample barcodes and unique molecular identifiers added in the process. Trizol reagent was used to extract RNA from every sample. The libraries were amplified in two PCR steps, and the second step added a second sample barcode and Illumina TruSeq adapters. Sequencing of libraries was performed on an Illumina NovaSeq with 2 x 150 bp paired-end reads. The study's own analysis went as follows. The reads were demultiplexed and collapsed into UMI-guided consensus sequences using migec v1.2.7. Using mixcr v2.1.11, UMI consensuses were aligned to TRA and TRB V and J templates and then assembled into clonotypes. A clonotype was counted as expanded or contracted only if both edgeR and NoisET called the change significant, with noise models trained on biological replicates. For edgeR calls, a false discovery rate-adjusted p below 0.01 and a log2 fold-change threshold of 1 were applied. As an exploratory analysis of dynamics, max-normalized trajectories of the 1000 most abundant clonotypes were examined with PCA combined with hierarchical clustering. Separately sequenced CD4+ and CD8+ repertoires were used to assign a CD4 or CD8 phenotype to each responding clone. TCRdb reran the public reads through fastp at Q25 and MiXCR, keeping productive beta chains. Each CDR3 protein appears once, grouped with its most common genes and DNA. These V and J calls rely on TCRdb rather than the paper's analysis. The sample data list about 560,000 distinct CDR3 sequences, and approximately 21% of these were observed just once. The ten largest clonotypes hold roughly 8.3% of the sample.

Source material: PBMCs or a T cell subset sorted from them (not recorded which). The sequence came from an adult woman who had mild COVID-19 (a few samples of this study predate the infection). The sample titles of this study are shuffled in the database, so cell type and time point are left out; the donor was told from shared clones.

The nucleotide sequence is TGCAGCGTTAGCTCGGGGGTCTACAATGAGCAGTTCTTC. Translated, this gives CSVSSGVYNEQFF. The chain is encoded by TRBV29-1 joined to TRBJ2-1; TRBD2 is a weak D gene call, 6 bases matching. Taken from cysteine to phenylalanine, the CDR3 has 13 residues. The sequence is cut down to CDR3 DNA, 39 bases in frame from base 1. Trimming at the junction amounts to 5 bases on V and 3 bases on J, and the germline ends lie 11 bases apart. From the germline V gene, CDR1 is SQVTM and CDR2 is ANQGSEA.